One sample yielded the 26 T cell receptor beta chains listed below, sequenced in a study of shared clonotypes between healthy human individuals. Some clones are missing from TCRdb's copy, which holds only in-frame ones; the method was immunoSEQ multiplex PCR. The sample carries about 2.4 million clones, around nine tenths recorded once. The material sequenced was naive CD4+ T cells sorted from blood. Regarding subset: CD45RA+ positively selected. The receptor source for this set is a young man in good health.

V gene TRBV7-2 combines with J gene TRBJ2-1; TRBD2 matches at 8 bases. This CDR3 is built from 14 residues. Germline CDR1 is SGHTA and CDR2 is FQGNSA. V was clipped by 5 bases and J by 5 bases; unmatched bases: 5. Here the CDR3 DNA reads TGTGCCAGCAGCCCCCAACTAGCGGACAATGAGCAGTTCTTC. As protein: CASSPQLADNEQFF.

This clone was recorded only once. The identical CDR3 is also encoded by other nucleotide sequences in the sample. The rearrangement links TRBV5-6 to TRBJ1-6; D uncertain. The CDR3 contains 12 residues. The V end was cut by 0 bases, the J end by 9 bases, with 4 bases between. Germline V gene lookup returns CDR1 SGHDT and CDR2 YYEEEE. This CDR3 is CASSLEGSPLHF. The CDR3 DNA reads as TGTGCCAGCAGCTTGGAGGGTTCACCCCTCCACTTT.

This chain joins TRBV6-1 and TRBJ2-1; tentative D call: TRBD1 (6 bases). This CDR3 spans 15 amino acids. Trimming left V 3 bases short and J 2 bases short, with 11 bases between. The germline CDR1 and CDR2 sequences are MNHNS and SASEGT. CDR3 sequence reads: CASSESQGTYNEQFF. DNA for the CDR3: TGTGCCAGCAGTGAGTCGCAGGGGACCTACAATGAGCAGTTCTTC.

The chain is built from TRBV19 and TRBJ2-7; D perhaps matches TRBD1 (6 bases). Trimming left V 4 bases short and J 2 bases short, with 9 bases between. The CDR3 consists of 13 residues. Looked up from germline, CDR1 is LNHDA and CDR2 is SQIVND (reference sequence). CDR3 nucleotides: TGTGCCAGTAGTAACGGACAGACCTACGAGCAGTACTTC. It is translated as CASSNGQTYEQYF.

The chain links TRBV4-1 to TRBJ2-1, with 7 bases matching TRBD2. The CDR3 extends over 16 amino acids. The germline V gene has CDR1 MGHRA and CDR2 YSYEKL. The V segment lost 4 bases and the J segment 3 bases; nucleotides outside the gene matches: 9. The CDR3 coding sequence is TGCGCCAGCAGCCGAGGACTAGTTGGACGCTACAATGAGCAGTTCTTC. This translates into CASSRGLVGRYNEQFF.

The chain couples TRBV6-1 to TRBJ2-1, with 10 positions matching TRBD1. Trimming cost V 6 bases and J 4 bases; bases outside gene matches: 6. The CDR3 loop spans 15 amino acids. Germline V gene sequence: CDR1 MNHNS, CDR2 SASEGT. CDR3 sequence reads: CASRFPGQGYNEQFF. The CDR3 DNA sequence: TGTGCCAGCAGGTTCCCGGGACAGGGGTACAATGAGCAGTTCTTC.

This rearrangement joins TRBV30 to TRBJ1-6; D is possibly TRBD1 (6 bases). The CDR3 loop spans 16 amino acids. Germline CDR1 reads GTSNPN; CDR2 reads SVGIG (reference sequence). Trimming left V 2 bases short and J 0 bases short, with 11 bases between. The DNA of the CDR3 is TGTGCCTGGAGTCTTGGACAGAGCTCCTATAATTCACCCCTCCACTTT. Residues: CAWSLGQSSYNSPLHF.

The CDR3 DNA reads as TGCGCCAGCAGCTCACAGGGGGCGCCGGGCGAAGAGACCCAGTACTTC. It specifies CASSSQGAPGEETQYF. The chain couples TRBV5-1 to TRBJ2-5, with 9 bases identical to TRBD1. The CDR3 loop spans 16 amino acids. From germline, CDR1 is SGHRS and CDR2 YFSETQ. V gave up 3 bases and J gave up 3 bases; unmatched junction bases: 9. Supplemented by reference TRBV5-1 and TRBJ2-5, the full variable domain reads KAGVTQTPRYLIKTRGQQVTLSCSPISGHRSVSWYQQTPGQGLQFLFEYFSETQRNKGNFPGRFSGRQFSNSRSEMNVSTLELGDSALYLCASSSQGAPGEETQYFGPGTRLLVL.

The chain couples TRBV25-1 to TRBJ2-7; the D is unclear. CDR1 MGHDK and CDR2 SYGVNS come from the germline V gene. The CDR3 sequence is 13 residues long. Trimming took 6 bases from V and 0 from J, leaving 9 bases between them. The CDR3 DNA sequence: TGTGCCAGCAGGCCGGATGACTCCTACGAGCAGTACTTC. Translating it yields CASRPDDSYEQYF.

The chain has TRBV6-6 and TRBJ1-1, with D uncertain. Germline CDR1 reads MNHNY; CDR2 reads SVGAGI (reference sequence). The V end lost 10 bases, the J end lost 0 bases, and 18 bases lay between the germline ends. This CDR3 region has 15 residues. The CDR3 DNA reads TGTGCCACCACATCGAGTGGGCGGCTGAACACTGAAGCTTTCTTT. Its translation: CATTSSGRLNTEAFF.

The genes are TRBV11-3 and TRBJ2-7; TRBD2 agrees at 10 bases. The length of the CDR3 is 16 residues. The germline V gene has CDR1 SGHNT and CDR2 YENEEA. V gave up 5 bases and J gave up 6 bases; unmatched junction bases: 13. CDR3 amino acids: CASSPRDQREGAEQYF. CDR3 sequence (DNA): TGTGCCAGCAGCCCACGGGATCAGCGGGAGGGCGCCGAGCAGTACTTC.

As DNA, the CDR3 is TGTGCCAGCAGCGTAACCCTAGCGGGGGGGAGCACAGATACGCAGTATTTT. Translating gives CASSVTLAGGSTDTQYF. This chain links TRBV9 with TRBJ2-3, with 12 bases aligning to TRBD2. This CDR3 region has 17 residues. The junction had 3 bases not matched to a gene; V was cut back by 1 base and J by 0 bases. CDR1 is SGDLS and CDR2 is YYNGEE in the germline V gene. Combining the CDR3 with reference TRBV9 and TRBJ2-3 gives the whole variable domain DSGVTQTPKHLITATGQRVTLRCSPRSGDLSVYWYQQSLDQGLQFLIQYYNGEERAKGNILERFSAQQFPDLHSELNLSSLELGDSALYFCASSVTLAGGSTDTQYFGPGTRLTVL.

A note on this clone: At the DNA level, this CDR3 is encoded by other sequences in the same sample as well. The chain employs TRBV5-1 and TRBJ2-7; tentatively, D is TRBD1 (6 bases). The CDR3 sequence is 12 residues long. Germline assignment: CDR1 SGHRS and CDR2 YFSETQ. V lost 1 base to trimming and J lost 5 bases, with 7 bases between them. CDR3: CASSLTGNEQYF. The CDR3 DNA follows: TGCGCCAGCAGCTTGACAGGGAACGAGCAGTACTTC.

V is TRBV2 and J is TRBJ2-7; 9 nucleotides line up with TRBD2. CDR3 length: 14 amino acids. The germline gives CDR1 SNHLY, CDR2 FYNNEI. V was clipped by 10 bases and J by 6 bases; unmatched bases: 13. The CDR3 spells CAIRGAGGPLEQYF. Written as DNA, the CDR3 is TGTGCCATTCGCGGGGCGGGGGGGCCCCTCGAGCAGTACTTC.

This chain joins TRBV19 and TRBJ1-5, with TRBD1 identical over 8 bases. CDR1 is LNHDA and CDR2 is SQIVND in the germline V gene (reference sequence). The CDR3 extends over 16 amino acids. J lost 1 base, V lost 4 bases, and 6 bases had no gene match. Here the CDR3 reads CASSTLGQVSNQPQHF. CDR3 sequence (DNA): TGTGCCAGTAGTACATTGGGACAGGTGAGCAATCAGCCCCAGCATTTT.

CDR3 sequence reads: CASSILAGSSYNEQFF. For the CDR3, the DNA is TGCGCCAGCAGCATACTAGCGGGGAGCTCCTACAATGAGCAGTTCTTC. The chain combines TRBV5-1 with TRBJ2-1; TRBD2 agrees at 10 bases. Germline assignment: CDR1 SGHRS and CDR2 YFSETQ. Unmatched junction bases numbered 4, after V lost 4 bases and J lost 0 bases. The CDR3 is 16 amino acids.

V usage is TRBV18 and J usage is TRBJ1-5; no definite D call. Per the germline V gene, CDR1 is KGHSH and CDR2 is LQKENI. Trimming took off 3 bases at V and 2 bases at J, with 11 bases between the two ends. The length of the CDR3 is 15 residues. CDR3 loop: CASSPLGSGNQPQHF. In DNA form, the CDR3 reads TGTGCCAGCTCACCCTTAGGCTCAGGCAATCAGCCCCAGCATTTT. Filled out from reference TRBV18 and TRBJ1-5, the complete variable domain reads NAGVMQNPRHLVRRRGQEARLRCSPMKGHSHVYWYRQLPEEGLKFMVYLQKENIIDESGMPKERFSAEFPKEGPSILRIQQVVRGDSAAYFCASSPLGSGNQPQHFGDGTRLSIL.

The chain combines TRBV28 with TRBJ2-2; a possible D gene is TRBD1 (6 bases). Trimming stripped 3 bases from V and 3 bases from J, with 14 bases between. Germline V gene data show CDR1 as MDHEN and CDR2 as SYDVKM. The CDR3 loop spans 16 amino acids. This CDR3 is CASSFIGGHYTGELFF. The CDR3 nucleotides are TGTGCCAGCAGTTTTATTGGGGGACACTACACCGGGGAGCTGTTTTTT.

The chain has TRBV5-1 and TRBJ1-1; D perhaps matches TRBD1 (5 bases). Trimming stripped 3 bases from V and 0 bases from J, with 15 bases between. The germline V gene has CDR1 SGHRS and CDR2 YFSETQ. This CDR3 contains 16 residues. The CDR3 DNA reads as TGCGCCAGCAGCTGGGGGACTCTGGATTTGAACACTGAAGCTTTCTTT. Translation gives CASSWGTLDLNTEAFF. The variable domain in full, with the rest retrieved from reference TRBV5-1 and TRBJ1-1, is KAGVTQTPRYLIKTRGQQVTLSCSPISGHRSVSWYQQTPGQGLQFLFEYFSETQRNKGNFPGRFSGRQFSNSRSEMNVSTLELGDSALYLCASSWGTLDLNTEAFFGQGTRLTVV.

The sample holds one count of this clone. V usage is TRBV6-5 and J usage is TRBJ1-1, with a possible D match to TRBD1 (6 bases). CDR1 is MNHEY and CDR2 is SVGAGI in the germline V gene. The CDR3 has 15 residues. V lost 10 bases, J lost 5 bases, and 23 bases lay in between. This chain's CDR3 is CATYRGAKRGTEAFF. In DNA, the CDR3 is TGTGCCACCTATAGGGGGGCCAAAAGGGGGACTGAAGCTTTCTTT.

The CDR3 nucleotides are TGTGCCAGCACAGGGGGCCTCGAGCAGTTCTTC. It translates to CASTGGLEQFF. V usage is TRBV6-1 and J usage is TRBJ2-1, with TRBD1 identical over 8 bases. Trimming at V came to 7 bases and at J to 10 bases, leaving 3 bases not matched to a gene. The CDR3 contains 11 residues. From germline, CDR1 is MNHNS and CDR2 SASEGT.

In this sample, this clone turned up a few times. The V gene is TRBV2, the J gene TRBJ1-1; tentative D call: TRBD1 (6 bases). Germline V gene sequence: CDR1 SNHLY, CDR2 FYNNEI. CDR3 length equals 13 residues. Trimming cost V 9 bases and J 5 bases, with 16 bases left between them. The CDR3 nucleotides read TGTGCCAGAACCCGAGGGGGGATTACTGAAGCTTTCTTT. Translation: CARTRGGITEAFF.

In its sample, this clone was seen once. The chain couples TRBV19 to TRBJ1-6, with TRBD1 as a possible D gene (6 bases). Germline V gives CDR1 LNHDA, CDR2 SQIVND (reference sequence). Trimming shortened V by 6 bases and J by 9 bases, and 33 bases separated the two germline ends. This CDR3 comprises 20 residues. CDR3 nucleotide sequence: TGTGCCAGTAGCCTCGGGATGGTAGGTTTCGACAGGCGACCTCCTTCACCCCTCCACTTT. Protein: CASSLGMVGFDRRPPSPLHF.

The chain has TRBV6-6 and TRBJ2-7; weak D call: TRBD1 (5 bases). Per the germline V gene, CDR1 is MNHNY and CDR2 is SVGAGI (reference sequence). Trimming shortened V by 2 bases and J by 7 bases, and 9 bases separated the two germline ends. The CDR3 sequence is 12 residues long. This CDR3 is CASSYQGGEQYF. CDR3 DNA: TGTGCCAGCAGTTACCAGGGTGGTGAGCAGTACTTC.

V is TRBV7-9 and J is TRBJ1-4; the D gene is possibly TRBD1 (5 bases). Trimming pared 0 bases from V and 4 bases from J, leaving 9 bases between. The CDR3 covers 15 residues. CDR1 SEHNR and CDR2 FQNEAQ come from the germline V gene (reference sequence). The CDR3 DNA reads as TGTGCCAGCAGCTTAGCATCCAGGGTTAATGAAAAACTGTTTTTT. It encodes CASSLASRVNEKLFF.

V and J are TRBV5-1 and TRBJ2-7; 8 nucleotides agree with TRBD2. Germline values: CDR1 SGHRS, CDR2 YFSETQ. V shed 0 bases and J 5 bases; nucleotides not matched to a gene: 7. The CDR3 contains 15 residues. CDR3 sequence: CASSLVSSGYDEQYF. The CDR3 DNA reads as TGCGCCAGCAGCTTGGTGTCTAGCGGGTATGACGAGCAGTACTTC. Full variable domain (remainder filled in from reference TRBV5-1 and TRBJ2-7): KAGVTQTPRYLIKTRGQQVTLSCSPISGHRSVSWYQQTPGQGLQFLFEYFSETQRNKGNFPGRFSGRQFSNSRSEMNVSTLELGDSALYLCASSLVSSGYDEQYFGPGTRLTVT.